This T cell receptor beta chain was recovered during a study of tumor-infiltrating lymphocytes in primary liver carcinoma. For the study at large: Tumors were stage T1-T3 N0M0, roughly 4 to 10 cm across. Read depth, roughly 3.5 to 7.5 million productive TCRbeta reads, did not differ significantly between tissues.

The study co-extracted DNA and RNA from around 20-30 mg of unsorted bulk tissue. Treatment of the patients' primary liver carcinoma consisted of surgical resection. V shed 4 bases, J shed 8 bases, and the junction held 13 bases outside the gene matches. The CDR3 runs to 16 residues. Germline assignment: CDR1 MGHRA and CDR2 YSYEKL. TCR beta cDNA came from about 450 ng total RNA, primed with a constant-region primer. Libraries of TCR beta came from three nested multiplex PCR rounds with slightly modified ARM-PCR. A C-beta reverse primer was combined with TRBV1-TRBV30 forward primers in the first two PCR rounds, and each round had 10 cycles. Via MiXCR, TCRdb re-called the multiplex PCR reads, giving one row per CDR3 protein. The profile shows about 37,000 distinct CDR3 sequences, more than 70% of them singletons. In this sample, this clonotype is medium-sized. Its antigen is currently unknown. Notes on the study in general: Between tumor regions, pairs overlapped more than tumor-adjacent and tumor-blood pairs did.

This TCR came from a middle-aged man with primary liver carcinoma and hepatitis B virus infection. The material sequenced was tumor-adjacent normal liver tissue. J is TRBJ2-1 and V is TRBV4-1, with TRBD2 matching 8 bases. The CDR3 coding sequence is TGCGCCAGCAGCCGGGCGGGGAGCGGGAGTGTCGATGAGCAGTTCTTC. As protein: CASSRAGSGSVDEQFF.